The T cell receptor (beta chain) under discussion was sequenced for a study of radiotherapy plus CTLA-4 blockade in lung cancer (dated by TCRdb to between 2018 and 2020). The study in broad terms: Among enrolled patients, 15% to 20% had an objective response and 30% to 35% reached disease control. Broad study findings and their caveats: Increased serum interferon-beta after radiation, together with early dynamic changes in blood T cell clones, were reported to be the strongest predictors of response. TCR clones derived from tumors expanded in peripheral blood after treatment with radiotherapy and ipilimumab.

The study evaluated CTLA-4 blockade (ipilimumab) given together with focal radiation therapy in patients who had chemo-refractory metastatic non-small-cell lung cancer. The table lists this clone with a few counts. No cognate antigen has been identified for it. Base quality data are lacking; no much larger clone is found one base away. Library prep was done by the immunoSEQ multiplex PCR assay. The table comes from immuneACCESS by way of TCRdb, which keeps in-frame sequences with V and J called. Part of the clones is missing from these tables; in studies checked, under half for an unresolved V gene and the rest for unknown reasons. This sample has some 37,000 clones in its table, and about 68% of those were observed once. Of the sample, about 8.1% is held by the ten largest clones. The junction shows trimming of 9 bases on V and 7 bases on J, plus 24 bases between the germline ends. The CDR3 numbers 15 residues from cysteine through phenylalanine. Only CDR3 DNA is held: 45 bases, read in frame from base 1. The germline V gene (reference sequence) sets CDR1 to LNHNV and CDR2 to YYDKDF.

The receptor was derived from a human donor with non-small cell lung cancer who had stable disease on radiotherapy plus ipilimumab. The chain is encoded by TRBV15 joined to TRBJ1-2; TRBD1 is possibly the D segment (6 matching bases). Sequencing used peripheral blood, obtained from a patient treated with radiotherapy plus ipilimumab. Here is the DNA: TGTGCCACTGCACCTGGGGGGGGCAAGGAGGGTGGCTACACCTTC. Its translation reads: CATAPGGGKEGGYTF.